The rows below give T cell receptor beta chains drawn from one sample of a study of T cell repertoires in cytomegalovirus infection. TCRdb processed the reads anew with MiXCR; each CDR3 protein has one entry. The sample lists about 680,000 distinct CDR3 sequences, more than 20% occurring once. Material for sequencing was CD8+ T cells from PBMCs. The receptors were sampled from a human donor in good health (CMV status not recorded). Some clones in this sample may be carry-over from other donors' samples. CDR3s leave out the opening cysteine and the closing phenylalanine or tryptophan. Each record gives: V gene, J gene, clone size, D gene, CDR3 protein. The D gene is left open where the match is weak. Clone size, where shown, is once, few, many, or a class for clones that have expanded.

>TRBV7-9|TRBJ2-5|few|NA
ASSRGGGRGQETQY
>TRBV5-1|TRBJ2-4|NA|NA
ASSPLSLAKNIQY
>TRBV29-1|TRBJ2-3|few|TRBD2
SVETSGGPRDTQY
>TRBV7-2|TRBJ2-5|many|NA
ASGVQETQY
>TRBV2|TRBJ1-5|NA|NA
ASSENDVRVSNQPQH
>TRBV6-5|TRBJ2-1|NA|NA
ASRSPVEQF
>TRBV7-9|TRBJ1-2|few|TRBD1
ASSLEISTGDYGYT
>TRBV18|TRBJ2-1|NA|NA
ASSPPEHYYNEQF
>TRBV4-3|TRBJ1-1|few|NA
ASSQEGGILAEAF
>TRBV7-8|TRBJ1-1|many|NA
ASSLGSWGVNTEAF
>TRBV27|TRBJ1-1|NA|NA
ASSIPPTRAGTEAF
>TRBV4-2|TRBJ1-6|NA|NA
ASSQDGQPSSYNSPLH
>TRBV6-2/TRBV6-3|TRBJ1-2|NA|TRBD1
ASSYGRQGTRYGYT
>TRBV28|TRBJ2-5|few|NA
ASSLSFSRGHREETQY
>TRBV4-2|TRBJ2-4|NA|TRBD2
ASSHPEAGGKNIQY
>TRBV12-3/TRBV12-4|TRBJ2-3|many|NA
ASSFRDATWHTDTQY
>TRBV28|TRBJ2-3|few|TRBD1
ASSTDRGTDTQY
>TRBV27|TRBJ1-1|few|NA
ASSLFGREAF
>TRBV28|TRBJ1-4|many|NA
ASNFRAPAANEKLF
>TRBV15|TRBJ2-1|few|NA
ATSSRVGNEQF
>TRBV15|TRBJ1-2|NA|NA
ATSSSKRSDYGYT
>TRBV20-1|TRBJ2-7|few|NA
SARSRGDEQY
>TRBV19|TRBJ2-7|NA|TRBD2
ASTERREGSGYEQY
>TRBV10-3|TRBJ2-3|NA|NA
AISESGGGTDTQY
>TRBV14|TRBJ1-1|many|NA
ASSRGAEAF
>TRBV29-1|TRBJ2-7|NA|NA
SVESGVAGASYEQY
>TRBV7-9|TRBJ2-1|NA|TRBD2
ASSLTSGGRYEQF
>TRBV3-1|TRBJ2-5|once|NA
ASSQDPGWGAETQY
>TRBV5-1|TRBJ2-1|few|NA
ASSFGEPLKGEQF
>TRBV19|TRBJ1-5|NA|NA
ATAPGRPNQPQH
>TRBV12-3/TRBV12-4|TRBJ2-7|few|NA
ASSLAFMGEQY
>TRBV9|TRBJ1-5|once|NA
ASSVGGPEGSQPQH
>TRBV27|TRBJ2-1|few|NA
ASRAGGRGNEQF
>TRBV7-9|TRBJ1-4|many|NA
ASSGTWENEKLF
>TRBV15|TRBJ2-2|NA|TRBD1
ATSTFQGETGELF
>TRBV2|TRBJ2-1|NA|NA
ASIGGSYNEQF
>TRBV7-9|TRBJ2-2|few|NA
ASSPRGGNTGELF
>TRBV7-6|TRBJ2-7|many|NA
ASSSEGGHSYEQY
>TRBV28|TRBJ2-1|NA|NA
ASSFTLGGKDNEQF
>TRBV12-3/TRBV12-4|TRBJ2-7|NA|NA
ASSSGVFSSYEQY
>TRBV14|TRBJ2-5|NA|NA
ASSQDLGMVETQY
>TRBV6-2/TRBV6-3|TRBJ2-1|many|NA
ASSYSRQINEQF
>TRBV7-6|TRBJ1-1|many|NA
ASSPKTAVMNTEAF
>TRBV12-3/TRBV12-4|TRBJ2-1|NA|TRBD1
ASSWQGGQDNEQF
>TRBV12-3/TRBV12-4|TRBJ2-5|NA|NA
ASSGQSQETQY
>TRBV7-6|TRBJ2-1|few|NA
ASRGDGDNEQF
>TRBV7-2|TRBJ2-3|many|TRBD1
ASSFRRTGLTDTQY
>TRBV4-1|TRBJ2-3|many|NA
ASSQVGVGTDTQY
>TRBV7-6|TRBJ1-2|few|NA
ASSLEAGTGYGYT
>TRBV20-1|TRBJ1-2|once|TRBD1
SARPAGQGAHRYT
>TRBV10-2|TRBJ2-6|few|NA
ASSETGITSGANVLT
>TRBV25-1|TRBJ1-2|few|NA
ASSELGQGGGYGYT
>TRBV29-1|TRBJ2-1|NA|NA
SVEVRDYNEQF